The 17 T cell receptor beta chains listed next were all sequenced from one sample in a study of human T cells and chemical hapten exposure. TCRdb redid the calling of the RACE reads with MiXCR, one entry per CDR3 protein. This repertoire shows 250,000 or so distinct CDR3 sequences, 7.5% to 9% found once; its top ten account for less than 1.5%. Time point specified: pre-sensitization, week 0. Treatment described: therapeutic diphenylcyclopropenone sensitization with weekly scalp DPC. The sample consisted of whole blood, taken in connection with sensitization to the hapten diphenylcyclopropenone (DPC). Source of these receptors: a man younger than 35 with alopecia areata. Some clones in this sample may be carry-over from other donors' samples.

The rearrangement links TRBV6-2 or TRBV6-3 to TRBJ1-6; no firm D call. The germline V and J ends were trimmed by 5 bases and 9 bases, with 11 bases remaining between them. CDR3 length: 13 residues. Germline V lookup: CDR1 MNHEY, CDR2 SVGEGT. The CDR3 region is CASSLLVLSPLHF. The CDR3 DNA follows: TGTGCCAGCAGTCTCCTGGTGCTTTCACCCCTCCACTTT.

This clonotype was seen only a few times. This sequence joins TRBV29-1 and TRBJ2-3; D call uncertain. The germline V and J ends were trimmed by 4 bases and 0 bases, with 5 bases remaining between them. The CDR3 covers 12 residues. Per germline, CDR1 SQVTM and CDR2 ANQGSEA. CDR3 residues: CSVGPSTDTQYF. In DNA, the CDR3 is TGCAGCGTTGGTCCAAGCACAGATACGCAGTATTTT.

This clonotype appeared many times. The chain carries TRBV29-1 and TRBJ1-1; D is ambiguous. The ends were cut back, 2 bases at V and 0 bases at J, with 7 bases in the middle. The CDR3 length is 13 residues. CDR1 is SQVTM and CDR2 is ANQGSEA in the germline V gene. The CDR3 sequence is CSVEKLLNTEAFF. In DNA, the CDR3 is TGCAGCGTTGAAAAGTTGCTGAACACTGAAGCTTTCTTT.

This chain connects TRBV28 to TRBJ2-5, with D possibly TRBD1 on 6 matching bases. The CDR3 is made up of 15 amino acids. Deletions cut 5 bases from V and 0 bases from J, with 13 bases between. Germline V CDR1 and CDR2: MDHEN, SYDVKM. The DNA of the CDR3 is TGTGCCAGCAGTCAGACCCGGGACAACCAAGAGACCCAGTACTTC. Amino acids: CASSQTRDNQETQYF.

The chain is built from TRBV11-2 and TRBJ1-5; 9 positions agree with TRBD1. Germline trimming cut 5 bases from V and 4 bases from J; bases unmatched to any gene: 6. The CDR3 extends over 15 amino acids. CDR1 is SGHAT, CDR2 FQNNGV, per germline. CDR3 amino acids: CASSATGGENQPQHF. CDR3 nucleotide sequence: TGTGCCAGCAGCGCCACAGGGGGCGAGAATCAGCCCCAGCATTTT. The full variable domain, with the rest looked up from reference TRBV11-2 and TRBJ1-5, is EAGVAQSPRYKIIEKRQSVAFWCNPISGHATLYWYQQILGQGPKLLIQFQNNGVVDDSQLPKDRFSAERLKGVDSTLKIQPAKLEDSAVYLCASSATGGENQPQHFGDGTRLSIL.

There are many counts of this clonotype. The chain couples TRBV4-1 to TRBJ2-5; D perhaps matches TRBD1 (5 bases). V gave up 1 base and J gave up 1 base, with 7 bases separating them. Germline V gene data show CDR1 as MGHRA and CDR2 as YSYEKL. The CDR3 totals 14 residues. The CDR3 bases are TGCGCCAGCAGCCAAGTGACAGCCCAAGAGACCCAGTACTTC. It encodes CASSQVTAQETQYF.

This clonotype was counted a few times. The chain couples TRBV4-3 to TRBJ1-2; no clear D. The CDR3 spans 17 residues. Germline CDR1 and CDR2: LGHNA and YSLEER. Between the trimmed V and J ends, which lost 0 bases and 0 bases, there was a span of 14 bases. CDR3 sequence: CASSQDWQALANYGYTF. The CDR3 DNA sequence: TGCGCCAGCAGCCAAGATTGGCAGGCCCTAGCTAACTATGGCTACACCTTC.

V usage is TRBV5-1 and J usage is TRBJ1-4; D is perhaps TRBD1 (5 bases). Germline V gives CDR1 SGHRS, CDR2 YFSETQ. V dropped 6 bases and J dropped 5 bases, with 14 bases sitting between them. This CDR3 has 14 residues. This CDR3 reads CASNFGGRNEKLFF. DNA of the CDR3: TGCGCCAGCAATTTCGGGGGAAGGAATGAAAAACTGTTTTTT.

About this clonotype itself: This could be a read error, since a much larger clone is one nucleotide away. The CDR3 does not end in the conserved phenylalanine or tryptophan, so this is likely a read error. The chain couples TRBV7-9 to TRBJ2-7; 7 bases align to TRBD1. J lost 6 bases, V lost 3 bases, and 8 bases had no gene match. The CDR3 sequence is 14 residues long. Per the germline V gene, CDR1 is SEHNR and CDR2 is FQNEAQ (reference sequence). The CDR3 DNA reads TGTGCCAGCAGCTTCTTCCTGACAGGGTCCGAGCAGTACCTC. As protein: CASSFFLTGSEQYL.

The rearrangement links TRBV14 to TRBJ1-6; D remains ambiguous. The CDR3 covers 17 residues. Germline CDR1 and CDR2: SGHDN and FVKESK. V was cut by 1 base and J by 1 base, with 11 bases left in between. For the CDR3, the DNA is TGTGCCAGCAGCCAAGTCTCCGGGTCGTCCTATAATTCACCCCTCCACTTT. Its translation: CASSQVSGSSYNSPLHF. Full variable domain (remainder filled in from reference TRBV14 and TRBJ1-6): EAGVTQFPSHSVIEKGQTVTLRCDPISGHDNLYWYRRVMGKEIKFLLHFVKESKQDESGMPNNRFLAERTGGTYSTLKVQPAELEDSGVYFCASSQVSGSSYNSPLHFGNGTRLTVT.

This clonotype was seen only a few times. This chain joins TRBV5-6 and TRBJ1-1; D is uncertain. Trimming shortened V by 4 bases and J by 0 bases, and 4 bases separated the two germline ends. Germline V CDR1 and CDR2: SGHDT, YYEEEE. CDR3 length: 12 residues. The CDR3: CASSNVNTEAFF. CDR3 bases: TGTGCCAGCAGCAATGTGAACACTGAAGCTTTCTTT.

The sample holds a few counts of this clonotype. Here the CDR3 DNA reads TGTGCCAGCAGCCGGACAGGGGGAGGCGGCTACACCTTC. Translated, it gives CASSRTGGGGYTF. The chain recombines TRBV7-3 with TRBJ1-2; TRBD1 agrees at 10 bases. The CDR3 loop spans 13 amino acids. Trimming cost V 5 bases and J 8 bases; bases outside gene matches: 5. CDR1 is SGHTA, CDR2 FQGTGA, per germline. The variable domain in full, with the rest retrieved from reference TRBV7-3 and TRBJ1-2, is GAGVSQTPSNKVTEKGKYVELRCDPISGHTALYWYRQSLGQGPEFLIYFQGTGAADDSGLPNDRFFAVRPEGSVSTLKIQRTERGDSAVYLCASSRTGGGGYTFGSGTRLTVV.

As regards this clonotype: This could be a read error, since a much larger clone is one nucleotide away. The chain joins TRBV4-3 to TRBJ1-4; no firm D call. The CDR3 has 16 residues. Germline lookup yields CDR1 LGHNA and CDR2 YSLEER. Trimming removed 1 base from V and 3 bases from J, with 12 bases in between. DNA of the CDR3: TGCGCCAGCAGCCAAGTGACCTTCTGGGCTAATGAAAAACTGTTTTTT. Its translation: CASSQVTFWANEKLFF.

The J gene is TRBJ2-2, the V gene TRBV29-1; 11 bases are a match to TRBD1. V shed 5 bases and J 0 bases; nucleotides not matched to a gene: 8. Germline V gene data show CDR1 as SQVTM and CDR2 as ANQGSEA. The CDR3 has 17 residues. CDR3 region: CSVLLVDRGPNTGELFF. The CDR3 coding sequence is TGCAGCGTTCTTCTCGTGGACAGGGGGCCGAACACCGGGGAGCTGTTTTTT.

This clonotype was found a few times. The rearrangement joins TRBV5-4 to TRBJ2-2; perhaps TRBD2 as D (6 bases). The CDR3 is 15 residues long. V gave up 4 bases and J gave up 6 bases, with 16 bases separating them. CDR1 is SGHNT and CDR2 is YYREEE in the germline V gene (reference sequence). This CDR3 reads CASSTSSTLAGELFF. In DNA, the CDR3 is TGTGCCAGCAGCACTAGCTCGACTCTTGCCGGGGAGCTGTTTTTT.

J is TRBJ2-2 and V is TRBV9; 11 bases are shared with TRBD2. This CDR3 region has 17 residues. The V and J ends lost 0 bases and 1 base, in that order; junction bases with no gene match: 2. CDR1 is SGDLS and CDR2 is YYNGEE in the germline V gene. The CDR3 nucleotides are TGTGCCAGCAGCGTAGCTACTAGCGGGGGGAACACCGGGGAGCTGTTTTTT. Encoded protein: CASSVATSGGNTGELFF.

This clonotype was found many times. This chain joins TRBV27 and TRBJ1-5; D is unclear. This CDR3 has 13 residues. Germline CDR1 is MNHEY and CDR2 is SMNVEV (reference sequence). V gave up 4 bases and J gave up 5 bases, with 9 bases separating them. CDR3 sequence: CASSSNPDQPQHF. The CDR3 coding sequence is TGTGCCAGCAGTTCAAACCCGGATCAGCCCCAGCATTTT.